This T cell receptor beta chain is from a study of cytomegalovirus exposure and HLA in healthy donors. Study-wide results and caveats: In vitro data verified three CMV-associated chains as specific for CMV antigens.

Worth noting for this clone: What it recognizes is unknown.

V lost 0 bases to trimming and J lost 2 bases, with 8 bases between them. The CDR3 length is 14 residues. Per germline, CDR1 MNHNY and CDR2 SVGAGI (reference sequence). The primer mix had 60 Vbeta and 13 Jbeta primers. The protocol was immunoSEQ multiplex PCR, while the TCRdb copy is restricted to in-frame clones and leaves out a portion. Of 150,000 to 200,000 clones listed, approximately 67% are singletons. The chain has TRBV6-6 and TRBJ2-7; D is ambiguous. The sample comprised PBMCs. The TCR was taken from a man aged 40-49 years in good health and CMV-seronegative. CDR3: CASSYSSTAYEQYF. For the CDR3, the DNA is TGTGCCAGCAGTTACTCGAGCACTGCCTACGAGCAGTACTTC.